This note documents a single TCR beta chain sequence. What it binds is not known. With 60 Vbeta and 13 Jbeta primers, the PCR was carried out. Per the study methods: Around 83 million unique TCR beta chains, roughly 11 million shared, were counted in a later analysis. Using immunoSEQ multiplex PCR, the repertoire was profiled, and TCRdb retains in-frame clones only, with some absent. D and trimming were read from the DNA, whereas the V and J calls and clone size are those reported in that table. The sample consists of under 150,000 clones, roughly 72% of them appearing once. The sample belongs to a study of cytomegalovirus exposure and HLA in healthy donors. Trimming removed 8 bases from V and 1 base from J; junction bases left unmatched: 7. Germline CDR1 MNHNY, CDR2 SVGAGI (reference sequence). This CDR3 comprises 14 residues. Donors were ostensibly healthy at sampling, although undocumented immune exposures were probable.

Broader study findings: TCR beta sequences reportedly predicted the HLA-A and HLA-B alleles of most subjects accurately.

V and J are TRBV6-6 and TRBJ1-1, with TRBD1 matching 7 bases. This TCR was recovered from a woman aged 40 to 50 in good health and CMV-seropositive. Input material: PBMCs. In DNA form, the CDR3 reads TGTGCCAGCTCTAAACAGGGGACGAACACTGAAGCTTTCTTT. Its translation: CASSKQGTNTEAFF.